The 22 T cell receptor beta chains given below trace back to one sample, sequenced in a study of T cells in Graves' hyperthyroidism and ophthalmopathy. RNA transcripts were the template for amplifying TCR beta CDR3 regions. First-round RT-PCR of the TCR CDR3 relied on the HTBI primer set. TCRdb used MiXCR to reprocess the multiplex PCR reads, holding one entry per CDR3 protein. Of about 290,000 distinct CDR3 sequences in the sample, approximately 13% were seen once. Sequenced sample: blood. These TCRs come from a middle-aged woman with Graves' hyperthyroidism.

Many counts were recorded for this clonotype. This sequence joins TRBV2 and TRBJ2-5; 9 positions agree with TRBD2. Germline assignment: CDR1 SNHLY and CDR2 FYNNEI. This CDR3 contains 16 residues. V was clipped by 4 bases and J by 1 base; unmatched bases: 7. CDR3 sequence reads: CASSVRGRGTQETQYF. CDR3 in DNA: TGTGCCAGCAGTGTACGCGGGAGGGGAACCCAAGAGACCCAGTACTTC. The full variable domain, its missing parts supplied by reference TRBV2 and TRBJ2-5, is EPEVTQTPSHQVTQMGQEVILRCVPISNHLYFYWYRQILGQKVEFLVSFYNNEISEKSEIFDDQFSVERPDGSNFTLKIRSTKLEDSAMYFCASSVRGRGTQETQYFGPGTRLLVL.

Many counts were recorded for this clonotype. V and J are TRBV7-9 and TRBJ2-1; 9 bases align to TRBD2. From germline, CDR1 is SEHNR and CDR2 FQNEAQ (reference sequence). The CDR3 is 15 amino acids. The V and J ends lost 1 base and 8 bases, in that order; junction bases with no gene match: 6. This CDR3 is CASSLVAGGPDEQFF. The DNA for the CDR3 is TGTGCCAGCAGCTTAGTGGCGGGAGGGCCCGATGAGCAGTTCTTC.

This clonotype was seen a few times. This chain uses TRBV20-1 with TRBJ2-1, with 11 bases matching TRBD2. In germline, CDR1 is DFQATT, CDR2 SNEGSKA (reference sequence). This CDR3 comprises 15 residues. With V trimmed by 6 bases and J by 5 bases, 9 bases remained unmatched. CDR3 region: CSAMIAGGQNNEQFF. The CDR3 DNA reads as TGCAGTGCCATGATAGCGGGAGGGCAAAACAATGAGCAGTTCTTC.

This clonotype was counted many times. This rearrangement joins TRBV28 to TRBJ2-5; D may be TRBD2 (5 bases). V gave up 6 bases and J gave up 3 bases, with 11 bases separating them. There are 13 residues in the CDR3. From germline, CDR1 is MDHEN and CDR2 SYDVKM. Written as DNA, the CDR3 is TGTGCCAGCAGCACCCCGCGGGAAGAGACCCAGTACTTC. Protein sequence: CASSTPREETQYF. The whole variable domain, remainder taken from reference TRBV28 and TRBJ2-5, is DVKVTQSSRYLVKRTGEKVFLECVQDMDHENMFWYRQDPGLGLRLIYFSYDVKMKEKGDIPEGYSVSREKKERFSLILESASTNQTSMYLCASSTPREETQYFGPGTRLLVL.

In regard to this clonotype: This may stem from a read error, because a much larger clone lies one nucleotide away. CDR3 DNA sequence: TGTGCCAGCAGCATAGGGGGTGCTACTGAAGCTTTCTTT. Translating it yields CASSIGGATEAFF. The genes are TRBV11-3 and TRBJ1-1; TRBD1 is a possible D gene (6 bases). Germline CDR1 SGHNT, CDR2 YENEEA. V lost 5 bases and J 5 bases, leaving 12 bases between the germline ends. This CDR3 is 13 amino acids long.

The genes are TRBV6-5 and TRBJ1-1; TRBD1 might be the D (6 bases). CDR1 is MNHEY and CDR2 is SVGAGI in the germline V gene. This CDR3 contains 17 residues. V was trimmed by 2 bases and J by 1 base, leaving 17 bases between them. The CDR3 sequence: CASSYTGQLLRNTEAFF. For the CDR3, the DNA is TGTGCCAGCAGTTACACCGGACAGCTCCTTAGGAACACTGAAGCTTTCTTT.

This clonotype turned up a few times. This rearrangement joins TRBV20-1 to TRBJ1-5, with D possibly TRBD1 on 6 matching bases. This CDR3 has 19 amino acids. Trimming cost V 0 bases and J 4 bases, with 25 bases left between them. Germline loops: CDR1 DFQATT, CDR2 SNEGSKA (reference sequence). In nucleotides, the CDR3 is TGCAGTGCTAGAGAACGGGGGGTGCAGGGGCGTAGAATTAATCAGCCCCAGCATTTT. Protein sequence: CSARERGVQGRRINQPQHF.

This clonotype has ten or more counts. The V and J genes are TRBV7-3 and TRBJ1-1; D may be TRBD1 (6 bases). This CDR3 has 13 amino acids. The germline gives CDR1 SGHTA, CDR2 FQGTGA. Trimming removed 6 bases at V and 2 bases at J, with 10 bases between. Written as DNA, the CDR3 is TGTGCCAGCAGGACAGGCCCTAACACTGAAGCTTTCTTT. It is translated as CASRTGPNTEAFF.

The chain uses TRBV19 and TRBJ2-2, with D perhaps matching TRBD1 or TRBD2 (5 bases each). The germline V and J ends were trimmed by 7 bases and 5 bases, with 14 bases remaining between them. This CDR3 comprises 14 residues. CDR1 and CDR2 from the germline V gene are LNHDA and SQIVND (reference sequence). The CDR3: CASNPMGVTGELFF. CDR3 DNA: TGTGCCAGTAACCCTATGGGGGTGACCGGGGAGCTGTTTTTT.

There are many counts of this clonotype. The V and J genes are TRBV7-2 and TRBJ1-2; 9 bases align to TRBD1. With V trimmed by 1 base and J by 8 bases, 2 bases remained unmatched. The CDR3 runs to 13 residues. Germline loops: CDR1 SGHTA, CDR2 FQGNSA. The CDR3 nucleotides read TGTGCCAGCAGCTTAGGGACAGGGGTCGGCTACACCTTC. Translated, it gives CASSLGTGVGYTF.

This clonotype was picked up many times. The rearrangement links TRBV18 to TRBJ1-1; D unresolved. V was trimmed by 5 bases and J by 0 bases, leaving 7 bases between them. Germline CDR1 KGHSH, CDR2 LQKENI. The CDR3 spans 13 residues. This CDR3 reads CASSGGLNTEAFF. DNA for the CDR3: TGTGCCAGCTCAGGCGGGTTGAACACTGAAGCTTTCTTT.

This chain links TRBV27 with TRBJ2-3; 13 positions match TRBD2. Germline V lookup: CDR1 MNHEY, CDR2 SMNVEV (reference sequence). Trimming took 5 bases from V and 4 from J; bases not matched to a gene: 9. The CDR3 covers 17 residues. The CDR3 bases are TGTGCCAGCAGTCAACCTCGGACTAGCGGGAGCGCAGATACGCAGTATTTT. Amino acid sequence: CASSQPRTSGSADTQYF.

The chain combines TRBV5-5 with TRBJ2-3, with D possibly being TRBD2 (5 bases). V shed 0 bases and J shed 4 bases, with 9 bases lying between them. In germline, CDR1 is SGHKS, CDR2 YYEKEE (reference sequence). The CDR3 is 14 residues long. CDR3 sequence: CASSLVGAADTQYF. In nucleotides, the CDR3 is TGTGCCAGCAGCTTGGTCGGAGCGGCAGATACGCAGTATTTT.

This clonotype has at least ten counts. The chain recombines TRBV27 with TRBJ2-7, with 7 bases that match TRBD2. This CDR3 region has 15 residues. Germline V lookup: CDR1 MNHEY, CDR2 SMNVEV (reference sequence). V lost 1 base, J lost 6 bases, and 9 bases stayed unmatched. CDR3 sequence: CASSLFGGGSFEQYF. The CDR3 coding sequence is TGTGCCAGCAGTTTATTTGGGGGAGGGAGTTTCGAGCAGTACTTC.

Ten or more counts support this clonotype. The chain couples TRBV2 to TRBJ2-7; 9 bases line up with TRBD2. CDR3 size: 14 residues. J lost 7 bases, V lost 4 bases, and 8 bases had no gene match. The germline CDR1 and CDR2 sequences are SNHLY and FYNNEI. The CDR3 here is CASSVGTSWGEQYF. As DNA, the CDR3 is TGTGCCAGCAGTGTCGGGACTAGCTGGGGAGAGCAGTACTTC.

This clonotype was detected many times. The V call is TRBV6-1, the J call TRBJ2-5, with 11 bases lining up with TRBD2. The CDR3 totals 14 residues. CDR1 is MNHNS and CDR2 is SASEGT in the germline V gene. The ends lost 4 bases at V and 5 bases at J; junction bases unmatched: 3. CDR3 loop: CASSVAGGQETQYF. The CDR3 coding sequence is TGTGCCAGCAGTGTAGCGGGAGGGCAGGAGACCCAGTACTTC.

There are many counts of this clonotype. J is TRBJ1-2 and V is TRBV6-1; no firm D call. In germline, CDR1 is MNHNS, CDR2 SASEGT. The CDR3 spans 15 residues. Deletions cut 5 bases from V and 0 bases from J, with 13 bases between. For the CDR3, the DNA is TGTGCCAGCAGTCCAACGGGAGGTTCTAACTATGGCTACACCTTC. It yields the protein CASSPTGGSNYGYTF.

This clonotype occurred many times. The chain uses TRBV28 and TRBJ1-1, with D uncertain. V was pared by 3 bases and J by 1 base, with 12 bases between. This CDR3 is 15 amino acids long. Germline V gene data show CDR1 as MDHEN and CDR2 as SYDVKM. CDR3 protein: CASSLRNTENTEAFF. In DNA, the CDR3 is TGTGCCAGCAGTTTGAGGAATACAGAGAACACTGAAGCTTTCTTT.

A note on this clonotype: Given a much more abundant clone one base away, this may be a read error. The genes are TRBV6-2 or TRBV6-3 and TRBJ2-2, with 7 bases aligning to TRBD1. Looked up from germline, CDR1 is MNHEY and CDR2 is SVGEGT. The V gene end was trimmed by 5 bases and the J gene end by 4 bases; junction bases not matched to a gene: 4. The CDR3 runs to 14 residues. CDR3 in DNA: TGTGCCAGCAGTGCGGACAGGACCACCGGGGAGCTGTTTTTT. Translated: CASSADRTTGELFF.

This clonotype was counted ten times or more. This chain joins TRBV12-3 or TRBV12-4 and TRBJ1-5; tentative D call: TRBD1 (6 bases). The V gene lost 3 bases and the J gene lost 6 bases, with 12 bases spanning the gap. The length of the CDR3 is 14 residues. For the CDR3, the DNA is TGTGCCAGCAGTTTGTACAAGGGGGGTCAGCCCCAGCATTTT. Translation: CASSLYKGGQPQHF.

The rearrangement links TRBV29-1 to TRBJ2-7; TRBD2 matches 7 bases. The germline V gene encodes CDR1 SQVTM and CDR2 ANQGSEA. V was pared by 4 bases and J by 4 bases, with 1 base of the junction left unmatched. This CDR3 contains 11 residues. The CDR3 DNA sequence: TGCAGCGTTGGGGAGGGTTACGAGCAGTACTTC. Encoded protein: CSVGEGYEQYF.

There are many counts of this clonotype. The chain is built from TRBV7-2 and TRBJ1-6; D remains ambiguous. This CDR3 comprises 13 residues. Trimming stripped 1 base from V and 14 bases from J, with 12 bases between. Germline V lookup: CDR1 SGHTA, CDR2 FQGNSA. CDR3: CASSLGTEGSLHF. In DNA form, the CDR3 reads TGTGCCAGCAGCTTAGGGACGGAGGGATCCCTCCACTTT.